This is a list of T cell receptor beta chains from one sample in a study of cytomegalovirus exposure and HLA in healthy donors. Sequencing was performed with immunoSEQ multiplex PCR; in TCRdb, only in-frame clones are kept and a portion is missing. The sample has 120,000 to 150,000 clones, roughly a tenth seen once. The sequenced sample consisted of PBMCs. Every receptor here comes from a male donor in good health and CMV-seronegative. CDR3s include the opening cysteine and the closing phenylalanine or tryptophan. The D gene is left open where the match is weak. Size is stated for part of the rows, as once, few or many counts, or as a class when the clone is expanded.

d_gene	j_gene	v_gene	abundance	len	CDR3aa	CDR3nt
TRBD2	TRBJ2-5	TRBV4-3	few	13	CASSPGGEETQYF	TGCGCCAGCAGCCCCGGGGGGGAAGAGACCCAGTACTTC
.	TRBJ2-7	TRBV7-2	few	13	CASSASFNYEQYF	TGTGCCAGCAGTGCTAGCTTTAACTACGAGCAGTACTTC
.	TRBJ2-1	TRBV1	few	16	CTSSQRTSAIYNEQFF	TGCACCAGCAGCCAGAGGACTAGCGCGATCTACAATGAGCAGTTCTTC
.	TRBJ2-3	TRBV9	.	15	CASSSTPQGGDTQYF	TGTGCCAGCAGCTCCACCCCTCAGGGCGGAGATACGCAGTATTTT
TRBD2	TRBJ2-7	TRBV9	.	15	CASSVGLAGRHEQYF	TGTGCCAGCAGCGTAGGTCTAGCGGGGAGACACGAGCAGTACTTC
.	TRBJ1-1	TRBV28	.	17	CASSSPGSRQGWAEAFF	TGTGCCAGCAGCTCACCGGGGTCTCGCCAGGGGTGGGCTGAAGCTTTCTTT
.	TRBJ2-7	TRBV21-1	.	14	CASSIRPDYHEQYF	TGTGCCAGCAGCATACGGCCGGACTACCACGAGCAGTACTTC
TRBD2	TRBJ2-3	TRBV5-1	.	15	CASSLPTSGADTQYF	TGCGCCAGCAGCCTACCGACTAGCGGGGCCGATACGCAGTATTTT
TRBD1	TRBJ2-7	TRBV7-9	few	13	CASSSRDSPEQYF	TGTGCCAGCAGCTCCCGGGACAGTCCCGAGCAGTACTTC
.	TRBJ2-1	TRBV7-3	.	14	CASSPRLASNEQFF	TGTGCCAGCAGCCCTCGCCTAGCGAGCAATGAGCAGTTCTTC
.	TRBJ2-7	TRBV5-1	.	16	CASSSGRDGGGYEQYF	TGCGCCAGCAGCTCGGGCCGGGACGGGGGTGGCTACGAGCAGTACTTC
.	TRBJ2-7	TRBV27	.	13	CASSLGHFYEQYF	TGTGCCAGCAGTCTGGGACATTTTTACGAGCAGTACTTC
.	TRBJ1-5	TRBV28	.	15	CASSFRGGGNQPQHF	TGTGCCAGCAGTTTCCGGGGGGGAGGCAATCAGCCCCAGCATTTT
TRBD2	TRBJ2-3	TRBV9	.	15	CASSERGLTTDTQYF	TGTGCCAGCAGCGAGCGGGGACTAACTACAGATACGCAGTATTTT
.	TRBJ2-7	TRBV5-1	.	12	CASSLNDNEQYF	TGCGCCAGCAGCTTGAACGACAACGAGCAGTACTTC
.	TRBJ1-2	TRBV30	few	14	CAWSPRGDPGGYTF	TGTGCCTGGAGCCCTCGGGGGGACCCAGGTGGCTACACCTTC
TRBD2	TRBJ2-1	TRBV6-5	few	16	CASSSHIAGDNNEQFF	TGTGCCAGCAGTTCCCACATAGCGGGAGACAACAATGAGCAGTTCTTC
.	TRBJ2-1	TRBV21-1	few	16	CASTAPSRVSYNEQFF	TGTGCCAGCACTGCGCCTTCCAGGGTCTCCTACAATGAGCAGTTCTTC
.	TRBJ2-7	TRBV4-3	few	15	CASSQSRQSSYEQYF	TGCGCCAGCAGCCAATCGAGACAGAGTTCCTACGAGCAGTACTTC
.	TRBJ2-2	TRBV6-1	few	15	CASSEGVAGVGELFF	TGTGCCAGCAGTGAAGGGGTAGCCGGGGTCGGGGAGCTGTTTTTT
.	TRBJ1-3	TRBV7-8	few	22	CASSLYIGYGSGLTSSGNTIYF	TGTGCCAGCAGCTTATACATCGGATATGGAAGTGGACTAACGAGCTCTGGAAACACCATATATTTT
TRBD1	TRBJ1-5	TRBV4-3	.	15	CASSGDRGPNQPQHF	TGCGCCAGCAGCGGGGACAGGGGGCCGAATCAGCCCCAGCATTTT
.	TRBJ2-1	TRBV7-9	.	14	CASSPSGSYNEQFF	TGTGCCAGCAGCCCCTCGGGGTCCTACAATGAGCAGTTCTTC
.	TRBJ1-1	TRBV25-1	.	12	CASSVTGREAFF	TGTGCCAGCAGTGTGACTGGCCGGGAAGCTTTCTTT
.	TRBJ1-2	TRBV5-1	few	13	CASSPEAAYGYTF	TGCGCCAGCAGCCCAGAAGCGGCCTATGGCTACACCTTC
TRBD2	TRBJ2-1	TRBV5-1	few	17	CASREIERGSSYNEQFF	TGCGCCAGCAGAGAAATTGAGCGGGGGAGTTCCTACAATGAGCAGTTCTTC
TRBD2	TRBJ2-1	TRBV5-1	.	17	CASSLIPGGPSYNEQFF	TGCGCCAGCAGCTTGATCCCGGGAGGCCCCTCCTACAATGAGCAGTTCTTC
TRBD2	TRBJ2-7	TRBV7-2	few	17	CASSPRTSGRIMYEQYF	TGTGCCAGCAGCCCTAGGACTAGCGGGAGAATTATGTACGAGCAGTACTTC
.	TRBJ1-1	TRBV28	few	13	CASSLDRYTEAFF	TGTGCCAGCAGTCTCGACAGATACACTGAAGCTTTCTTT
.	TRBJ1-3	TRBV19	.	15	CASSINAGPGNTIYF	TGTGCCAGTAGTATAAATGCAGGGCCTGGAAACACCATATATTTT
.	TRBJ1-5	TRBV7-9	.	13	CASAEDLNQPQHF	TGTGCCAGTGCGGAGGACCTAAATCAGCCCCAGCATTTT
TRBD1	TRBJ1-4	TRBV7-2	.	14	CASSPDRGTEKLFF	TGTGCCAGCAGTCCGGACAGGGGGACAGAAAAACTGTTTTTT
.	TRBJ1-4	TRBV4-1	.	15	CASSHQGSTNEKLFF	TGCGCCAGCAGCCACCAGGGGTCGACTAATGAAAAACTGTTTTTT
TRBD2	TRBJ2-3	TRBV7-9	.	19	CASSLDGGTGGMHTDTQYF	TGTGCCAGCAGCTTAGACGGGGGGACGGGGGGTATGCACACAGATACGCAGTATTTT
.	TRBJ2-7	TRBV6-1	few	14	CASRDAHNSYEQYF	TGTGCCAGCAGAGATGCACATAACTCCTACGAGCAGTACTTC
.	TRBJ1-2	TRBV7-2	few	15	CASSWAGTSNYGYTF	TGTGCCAGCAGCTGGGCAGGAACTTCAAACTATGGCTACACCTTC
.	TRBJ1-6	TRBV6-6	few	13	CASSFRDNSPLHF	TGTGCCAGCAGTTTCAGGGATAATTCACCCCTCCACTTT
.	TRBJ1-1	TRBV15	.	16	CATSRARGILNTEAFF	TGTGCCACCAGCAGAGCCCGGGGGATTCTTAACACTGAAGCTTTCTTT
.	TRBJ1-2	TRBV5-4	.	14	CASSQQSARVGYTF	TGTGCCAGCAGCCAGCAATCCGCGAGGGTAGGCTACACCTTC
TRBD1	TRBJ1-4	TRBV7-9	.	15	CASSLTGISNEKLFF	TGTGCCAGCAGCTTGACAGGGATCTCTAATGAAAAACTGTTTTTT
.	TRBJ1-1	TRBV30	.	16	CACLPRGFRMNTEAFF	TGTGCCTGTCTGCCCAGGGGATTTAGGATGAACACTGAAGCTTTCTTT
TRBD1	TRBJ1-2	TRBV4-3	.	13	CASSQDRNYGYTF	TGCGCCAGCAGCCAGGACAGGAACTATGGCTACACCTTC
TRBD1	TRBJ2-1	TRBV28	few	14	CASSSGQLYNEQFF	TGTGCCAGCAGTTCGGGACAGCTTTACAATGAGCAGTTCTTC
TRBD1	TRBJ1-5	TRBV18	.	14	CASSTQGVNQPQHF	TGTGCCAGCTCAACCCAGGGGGTGAATCAGCCCCAGCATTTT
.	TRBJ2-3	TRBV7-2	few	15	CASSLEYPGVDTQYF	TGTGCCAGCAGCTTAGAGTACCCGGGGGTAGATACGCAGTATTTT
.	TRBJ2-7	TRBV7-8	few	13	CASRVGGYYEQYF	TGTGCCAGCAGGGTTGGGGGGTACTACGAGCAGTACTTC
TRBD1	TRBJ1-2	TRBV6-1	.	14	CASSADRGIGGYTF	TGTGCCAGCAGCGCGGACAGGGGGATAGGTGGCTACACCTTC
TRBD1	TRBJ1-1	TRBV7-9	few	15	CASSLADRGNTEAFF	TGTGCCAGCAGCTTAGCGGACAGGGGGAACACTGAAGCTTTCTTT
.	TRBJ2-3	TRBV28	.	13	CASTPLNTDTQYF	TGTGCCAGCACCCCTCTTAACACAGATACGCAGTATTTT
.	TRBJ2-5	TRBV6-1	few	11	CASSAKETQYF	TGTGCCAGCAGTGCCAAAGAGACCCAGTACTTC